The present T cell receptor beta chain was sequenced within a study of OX40 agonist ivuxolimab in advanced cancers. Overall study results and limits: Clonal expansion was seen in CD4+ and CD8+ blood T cells by week 6 at 0.1 to 3.0 mg/kg.

A word on this clone: Its cognate antigen is unknown.

Patients with autoimmune history or systemic immunosuppression were excluded. Clones were sequenced by immunoSEQ multiplex PCR, and TCRdb holds only the in-frame ones, with some missing. The top ten clones hold about 28% of a sample with some 40,000 clones, approximately 90% of them seen once. The sample here was CD4+ or CD8+ T cells sorted from blood, taken in a trial of the OX40 agonist ivuxolimab. The clonotype originates from an adult with an advanced solid tumor such as melanoma, head and neck, liver or kidney cancer.

The CDR3 DNA follows: TGTGCAACGCAACAGGGGTTGAACACCGGGGAGCTGTTTTTT. Protein sequence: CATQQGLNTGELFF. This chain joins TRBV7-7 and TRBJ2-2, with 7 positions matching TRBD1. CDR3 size: 14 residues. Looked up from germline, CDR1 is SSHAT and CDR2 is FNYEAQ (reference sequence).